The clone carrying this T cell receptor beta chain was observed at least ten times. Its antigen is not identified. Patients between 18 and 65 years old had hyperthyroidism, newly diagnosed and lasting under 2 months. The data stem from a study of T cells in Graves' hyperthyroidism and ophthalmopathy. Turning to the study itself: Peripheral blood sampling occurred at initial diagnosis, before any treatment.

Template material for amplifying TCR beta CDR3 regions consisted of RNA transcripts. Researchers ran a first-round RT-PCR on the TCR CDR3 using the HTBI primer set. TCRdb reprocessed the multiplex PCR reads via MiXCR and lists one record per CDR3 protein. The sample comprises about 350,000 distinct CDR3 sequences, 15% to 20% of which are singletons, and about 3.7% rests with the top ten. General observations from the study: Model predictions of ophthalmopathy came a median approximately 6.5 months before onset.

This CDR3 is built from 13 residues. V was clipped by 5 bases and J by 3 bases, with 13 bases between them. Germline V CDR1 and CDR2: GTSNPN, SVGIG (reference sequence). The TCR was taken from a woman in her late teens or twenties with Graves' hyperthyroidism. The sequencing sample was made of blood. The genes are TRBV30 and TRBJ1-2; D is undetermined. The CDR3 region has the DNA TGTGCCTGGTGGCAAGTCCTTTACTATGGCTACACCTTC. The encoded protein is CAWWQVLYYGYTF. Supplemented by reference TRBV30 and TRBJ1-2, the full variable domain reads SQTIHQWPATLVQPVGSPLSLECTVEGTSNPNLYWYRQAAGRGLQLLFYSVGIGQISSEVPQNLSASRPQDRQFILSSKKLLLSDSGFYLCAWWQVLYYGYTFGSGTRLTVV.